Given below is one T cell receptor beta chain in context. The CDR3 consists of 13 residues. CDR1 is LNHDA and CDR2 is SQIVND in the germline V gene (reference sequence). Trimming pared 7 bases from V and 12 bases from J, leaving 19 bases between. The repertoire was sequenced with immunoSEQ multiplex PCR; TCRdb's copy has only in-frame clones and lacks some. The data show about 170,000 clones, 80% to 90% seen once. This entry comes from a study of blood T cell repertoires in COVID-19. Participants reported their clinical history, and cohort assignment relied on those reports. The chain has TRBV19 and TRBJ2-1, with D possibly matching TRBD2 (7 bases). The sequence came from a woman between 50 and 59 years old in a cohort exposed to, infected with or recovered from COVID-19 (not recorded which). Sequencing was carried out using PBMCs or T cells enriched from blood (not recorded which). In nucleotides, the CDR3 is TGTGCCAGTAATTTGGGAGGGGGGGCCCGGCAGTTCTTC. Protein sequence: CASNLGGGARQFF.